The clone carrying this T cell receptor (beta chain) occurred once. In the original processing: Quantification of nucleated cells was approximated via reference gene primer amplification. TCRdb keeps only in-frame clones here, not all; method: immunoSEQ multiplex PCR. V and J calls and clone size come straight from that table; D and trimming were deduced from the DNA. The repertoire consists of around 230,000 clones, with 83% occurring once and the leading ten covering about 2.7%. Germline V CDR1 and CDR2: KGHSH, LQKENI. This CDR3 contains 14 residues. Trimming pared 3 bases from V and 5 bases from J, leaving 13 bases between. This entry belongs to a study of blood T cell repertoires in COVID-19. Study-wide context: The United States, Italy and Spain supplied acute and convalescent COVID-19 samples. In each case, the material was cDNA or gDNA derived from T cells, B-cell-depleted T cells, or PBMCs.

The sample comprised peripheral blood. The chain uses TRBV18 and TRBJ2-5; possibly TRBD2 for D (5 bases). This TCR was sampled from a woman in her thirties or forties with active or convalescent COVID-19. The CDR3: CASSPAVRGETQYF. The CDR3 region has the DNA TGTGCCAGCTCACCTGCGGTGCGCGGGGAGACCCAGTACTTC.